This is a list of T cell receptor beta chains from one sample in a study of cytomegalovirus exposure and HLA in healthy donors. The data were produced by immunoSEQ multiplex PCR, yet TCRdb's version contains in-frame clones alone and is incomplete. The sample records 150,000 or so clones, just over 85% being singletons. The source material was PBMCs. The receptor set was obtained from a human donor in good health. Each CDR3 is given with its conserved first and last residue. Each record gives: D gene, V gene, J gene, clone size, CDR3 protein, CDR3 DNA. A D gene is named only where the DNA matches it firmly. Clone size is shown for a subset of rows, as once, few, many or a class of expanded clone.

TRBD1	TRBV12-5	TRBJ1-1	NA	CATAKGDGDRAKGAFF	TGTGCTACCGCCAAGGGGGACGGGGACAGGGCGAAAGGGGCTTTCTTT
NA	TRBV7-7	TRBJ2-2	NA	CASRGGGTGELFF	TGTGCCAGCAGAGGCGGAGGCACCGGGGAGCTGTTTTTT
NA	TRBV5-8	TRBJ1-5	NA	CASSAGAMGNQPQHF	TGTGCCAGCAGCGCGGGGGCTATGGGCAATCAGCCCCAGCATTTT
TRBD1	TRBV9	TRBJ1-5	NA	CASSVDAGGVQPQHF	TGTGCCAGCAGCGTAGATGCAGGGGGAGTTCAGCCCCAGCATTTT
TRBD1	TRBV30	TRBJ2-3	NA	CAWSRPTGGPTDTQYF	TGTGCCTGGAGCCGTCCGACAGGGGGGCCGACAGATACGCAGTATTTT
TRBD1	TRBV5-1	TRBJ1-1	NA	CASSSWTGVNTEAFF	TGCGCCAGCAGCTCATGGACAGGAGTGAACACTGAAGCTTTCTTT
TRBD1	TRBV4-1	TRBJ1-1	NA	CASSQFMGTGAGTEAFF	TGCGCCAGCAGCCAATTTATGGGGACAGGGGCGGGGACTGAAGCTTTCTTT
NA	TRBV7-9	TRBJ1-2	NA	CASSLERDIHYGYTF	TGTGCCAGCAGCTTAGAAAGGGACATCCACTATGGCTACACCTTC
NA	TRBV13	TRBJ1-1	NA	CASSSGGWNTEAFF	TGTGCCAGCAGCTCCGGAGGGTGGAACACTGAAGCTTTCTTT
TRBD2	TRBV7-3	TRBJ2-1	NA	CASRLTSGPDNEQFF	TGTGCCAGCAGGCTGACTAGCGGACCAGACAATGAGCAGTTCTTC
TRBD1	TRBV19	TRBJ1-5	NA	CASTGDRGRNDQPQHF	TGTGCCAGTACGGGAGACAGGGGGCGAAATGATCAGCCCCAGCATTTT
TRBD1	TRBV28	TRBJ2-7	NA	CASSLTGTFYEQYF	TGTGCCAGCAGTTTGACAGGGACCTTCTACGAGCAGTACTTC
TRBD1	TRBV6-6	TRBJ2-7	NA	CASSRTRDREEDEQYF	TGTGCCAGCAGTCGCACCCGGGACAGGGAGGAAGACGAGCAGTACTTC
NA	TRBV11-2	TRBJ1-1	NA	CASRSREVMNTEAFF	TGTGCCAGCAGATCCAGGGAGGTCATGAACACTGAAGCTTTCTTT
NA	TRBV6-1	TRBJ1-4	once	CASRDGGGGNEKLFF	TGTGCCAGCAGGGACGGGGGGGGCGGTAATGAAAAACTGTTTTTT
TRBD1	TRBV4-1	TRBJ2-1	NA	CASSQDSRTGDEQFF	TGCGCCAGCAGCCAAGACTCCCGAACAGGGGATGAGCAGTTCTTC
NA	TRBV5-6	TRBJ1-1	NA	CASNNNPQGRGGWTEAFF	TGTGCCAGCAACAACAACCCACAGGGTAGGGGTGGGTGGACTGAAGCTTTCTTT
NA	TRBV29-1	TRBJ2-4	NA	CSVEDPPGSKNIQYF	TGCAGCGTTGAAGATCCCCCAGGATCAAAAAACATTCAGTACTTC
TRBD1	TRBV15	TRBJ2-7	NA	CATSRGQGFTYEQYF	TGTGCCACCAGCAGAGGACAGGGCTTTACCTACGAGCAGTACTTC
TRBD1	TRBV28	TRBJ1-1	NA	CASSFPRTGGDRAEAFF	TGTGCCAGCAGTTTTCCCAGGACAGGGGGCGACAGGGCTGAAGCTTTCTTT
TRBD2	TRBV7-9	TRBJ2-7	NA	CASSRSGTLDEQYF	TGTGCCAGCAGCCGTAGCGGGACATTGGACGAGCAGTACTTC
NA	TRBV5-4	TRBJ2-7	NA	CASSLIGVGTYEQYF	TGTGCCAGCAGCTTGATCGGAGTTGGCACCTACGAGCAGTACTTC
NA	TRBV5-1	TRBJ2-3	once	CASSFRDWSTDTQYF	TGCGCCAGCAGCTTCCGGGACTGGAGCACAGATACGCAGTATTTT
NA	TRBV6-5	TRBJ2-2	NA	CASSYMGGPGELFF	TGTGCCAGCAGTTATATGGGGGGTCCCGGGGAGCTGTTTTTT
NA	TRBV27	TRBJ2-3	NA	CASSSYPRRHSSTDTQYF	TGTGCCAGCAGTTCCTACCCCCGTCGACATTCTAGCACAGATACGCAGTATTTT
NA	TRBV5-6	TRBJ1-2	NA	CASSLGGGYTF	TGTGCCAGCAGCTTGGGGGGCGGCTACACCTTC